The clone carrying this TCR beta chain was observed many times. Its antigen is undetermined. UMIs and sample barcodes were carried by the TCR alpha and TCR beta cDNA libraries that 5'RACE produced using constant-segment primers. TCRdb called the 5' RACE reads again in MiXCR, with one record for every CDR3 protein. Here the sample spans a few hundred thousand distinct CDR3 sequences, approximately 21% being singletons. The data originate from a study of T-cell memory formation after mild COVID-19. Study as a whole: There were largely donor-specific TCR clusters. Study-level points and caveats: Balance between CD4 and CD8 was seen in clones contracting day 15 to 85, and a CD4+ lean was seen in later expanders. Clones from the second wave (peaking day 37) had unconfirmed SARS-CoV-2 specificity.

The CDR3 runs 13 residues. With 1 base removed from V and 4 bases from J, the gap between germline ends came to 7 bases. V and J are TRBV12-3 or TRBV12-4 and TRBJ1-1; D ambiguous. Sequencing input: PBMCs or a T cell subset sorted from them (not recorded which). The sequence came from an adult woman who had mild COVID-19 (a few samples of this study predate the infection). Cell type and time point are not known. The CDR3 is CASSLGLGTEAFF. The CDR3 bases are TGTGCCAGCAGTTTAGGGCTGGGCACTGAAGCTTTCTTT.